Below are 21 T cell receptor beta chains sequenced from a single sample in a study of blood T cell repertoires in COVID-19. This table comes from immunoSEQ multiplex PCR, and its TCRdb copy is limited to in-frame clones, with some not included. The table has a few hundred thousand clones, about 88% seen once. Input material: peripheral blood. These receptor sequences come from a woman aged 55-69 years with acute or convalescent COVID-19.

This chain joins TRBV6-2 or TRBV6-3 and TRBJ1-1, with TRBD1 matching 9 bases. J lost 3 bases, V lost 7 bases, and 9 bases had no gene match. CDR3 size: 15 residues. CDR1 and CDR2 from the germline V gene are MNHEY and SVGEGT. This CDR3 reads CASTPVGQGHTEAFF. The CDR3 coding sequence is TGTGCCAGCACCCCCGTCGGACAGGGGCACACTGAAGCTTTCTTT.

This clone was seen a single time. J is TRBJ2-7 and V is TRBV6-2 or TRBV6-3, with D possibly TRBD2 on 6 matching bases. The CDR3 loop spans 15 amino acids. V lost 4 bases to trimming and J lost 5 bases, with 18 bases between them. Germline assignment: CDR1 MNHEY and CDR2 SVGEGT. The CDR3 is CASSSLWLAIHEQYF. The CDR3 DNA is TGTGCCAGCAGTTCCCTGTGGCTAGCGATCCACGAGCAGTACTTC.

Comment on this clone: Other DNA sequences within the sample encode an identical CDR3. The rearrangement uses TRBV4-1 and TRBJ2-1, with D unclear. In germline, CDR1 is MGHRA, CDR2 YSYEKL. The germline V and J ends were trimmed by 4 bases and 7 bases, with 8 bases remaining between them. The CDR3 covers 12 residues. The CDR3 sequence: CASSPTGNEQFF. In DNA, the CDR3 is TGCGCCAGCAGCCCGACCGGGAATGAGCAGTTCTTC.

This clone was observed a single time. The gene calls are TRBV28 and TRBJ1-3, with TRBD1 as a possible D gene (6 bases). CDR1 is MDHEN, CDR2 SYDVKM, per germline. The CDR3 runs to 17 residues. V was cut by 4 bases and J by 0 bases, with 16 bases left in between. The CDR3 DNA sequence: TGTGCCAGCAGTTCACCCACGACAGGACTCTCTGGAAACACCATATATTTT. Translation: CASSSPTTGLSGNTIYF.

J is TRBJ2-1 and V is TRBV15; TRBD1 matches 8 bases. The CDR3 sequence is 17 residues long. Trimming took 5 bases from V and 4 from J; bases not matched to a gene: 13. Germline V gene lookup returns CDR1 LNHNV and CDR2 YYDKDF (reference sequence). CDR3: CATSQDRGAGFYNEQFF. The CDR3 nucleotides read TGTGCCACCAGCCAAGACAGGGGAGCTGGGTTTTACAATGAGCAGTTCTTC.

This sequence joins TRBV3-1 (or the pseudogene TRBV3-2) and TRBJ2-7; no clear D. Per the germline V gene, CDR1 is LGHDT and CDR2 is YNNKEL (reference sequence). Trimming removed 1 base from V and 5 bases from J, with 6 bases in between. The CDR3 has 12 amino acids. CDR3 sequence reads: CASSQVANEQYF. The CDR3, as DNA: TGTGCCAGCAGCCAAGTTGCGAACGAGCAGTACTTC.

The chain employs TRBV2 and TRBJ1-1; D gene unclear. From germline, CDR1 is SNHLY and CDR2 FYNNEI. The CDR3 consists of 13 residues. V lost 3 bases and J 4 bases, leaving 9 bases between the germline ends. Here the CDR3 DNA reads TGTGCCAGCAGTGAGGGAGGGATCACTGAAGCTTTCTTT. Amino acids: CASSEGGITEAFF.

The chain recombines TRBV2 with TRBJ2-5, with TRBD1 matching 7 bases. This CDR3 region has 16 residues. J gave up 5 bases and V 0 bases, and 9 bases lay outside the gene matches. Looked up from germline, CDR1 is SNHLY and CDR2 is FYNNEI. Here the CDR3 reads CASSEAPGQSGETQYF. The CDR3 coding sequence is TGTGCCAGCAGTGAAGCCCCGGGACAGTCAGGGGAGACCCAGTACTTC.

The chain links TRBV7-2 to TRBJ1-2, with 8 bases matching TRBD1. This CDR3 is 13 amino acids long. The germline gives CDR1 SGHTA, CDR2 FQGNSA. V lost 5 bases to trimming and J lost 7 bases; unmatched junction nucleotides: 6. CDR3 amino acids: CASSQDRVGGYTF. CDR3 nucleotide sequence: TGTGCCAGCAGCCAGGACAGGGTTGGTGGCTACACCTTC.

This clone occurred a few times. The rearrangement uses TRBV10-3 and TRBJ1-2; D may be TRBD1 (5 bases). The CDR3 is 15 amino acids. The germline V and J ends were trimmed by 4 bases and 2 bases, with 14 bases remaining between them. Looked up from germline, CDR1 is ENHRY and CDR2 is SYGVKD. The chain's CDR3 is CAISGGEGMNYGYTF. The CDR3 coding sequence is TGTGCCATCAGTGGAGGGGAGGGGATGAACTATGGCTACACCTTC.

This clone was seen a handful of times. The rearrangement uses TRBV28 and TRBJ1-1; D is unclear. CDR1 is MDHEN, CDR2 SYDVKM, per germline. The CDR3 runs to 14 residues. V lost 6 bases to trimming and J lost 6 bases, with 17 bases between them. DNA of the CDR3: TGTGCCAGCAGCCCTACGCGAGAGGCCCCTGAAGCTTTCTTT. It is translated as CASSPTREAPEAFF. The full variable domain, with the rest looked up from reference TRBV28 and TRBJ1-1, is DVKVTQSSRYLVKRTGEKVFLECVQDMDHENMFWYRQDPGLGLRLIYFSYDVKMKEKGDIPEGYSVSREKKERFSLILESASTNQTSMYLCASSPTREAPEAFFGQGTRLTVV.

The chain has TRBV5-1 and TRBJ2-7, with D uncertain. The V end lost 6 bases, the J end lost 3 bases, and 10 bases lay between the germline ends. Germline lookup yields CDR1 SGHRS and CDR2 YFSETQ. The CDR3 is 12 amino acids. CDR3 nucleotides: TGCGCCAGCATGGGCTCATTCTACGAGCAGTACTTC. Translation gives CASMGSFYEQYF.

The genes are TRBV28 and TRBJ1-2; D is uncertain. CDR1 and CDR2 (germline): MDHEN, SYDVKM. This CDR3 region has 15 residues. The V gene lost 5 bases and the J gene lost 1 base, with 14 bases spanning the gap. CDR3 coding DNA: TGTGCCAGCAGTCCCCCCGGGAGTCTTAACTATGGCTACACCTTC. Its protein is CASSPPGSLNYGYTF.

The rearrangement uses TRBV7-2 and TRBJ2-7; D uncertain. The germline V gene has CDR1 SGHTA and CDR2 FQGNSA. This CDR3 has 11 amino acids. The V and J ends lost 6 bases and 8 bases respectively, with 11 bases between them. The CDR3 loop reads CASSYYEKQYF. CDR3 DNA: TGTGCCAGCAGTTACTACGAGAAGCAGTACTTC.

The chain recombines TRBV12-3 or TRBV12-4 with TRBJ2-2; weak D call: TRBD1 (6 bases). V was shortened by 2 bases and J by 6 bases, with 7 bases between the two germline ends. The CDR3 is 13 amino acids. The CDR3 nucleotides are TGTGCCAGCAGTTTATCAGGGGCCGGGGAGCTGTTTTTT. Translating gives CASSLSGAGELFF.

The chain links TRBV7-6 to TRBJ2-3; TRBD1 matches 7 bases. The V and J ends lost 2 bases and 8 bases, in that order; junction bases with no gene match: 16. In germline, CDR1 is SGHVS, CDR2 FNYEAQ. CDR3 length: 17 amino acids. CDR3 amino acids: CASSLRGGQGVSGTQYF. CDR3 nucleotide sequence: TGTGCCAGCAGCTTACGGGGCGGGCAGGGGGTATCTGGTACGCAGTATTTT.

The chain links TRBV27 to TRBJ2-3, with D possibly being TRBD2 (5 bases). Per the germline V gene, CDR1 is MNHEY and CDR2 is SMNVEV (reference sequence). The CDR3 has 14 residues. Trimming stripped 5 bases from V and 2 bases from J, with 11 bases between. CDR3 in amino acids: CASSIKRVTDTQYF. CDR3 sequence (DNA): TGTGCCAGCAGTATTAAGAGGGTCACAGATACGCAGTATTTT.

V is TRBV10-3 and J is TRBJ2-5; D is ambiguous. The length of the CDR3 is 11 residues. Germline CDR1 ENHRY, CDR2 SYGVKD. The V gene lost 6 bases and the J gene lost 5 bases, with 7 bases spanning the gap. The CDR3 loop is CAIRAEETQYF. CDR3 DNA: TGTGCCATCAGAGCTGAGGAGACCCAGTACTTC.

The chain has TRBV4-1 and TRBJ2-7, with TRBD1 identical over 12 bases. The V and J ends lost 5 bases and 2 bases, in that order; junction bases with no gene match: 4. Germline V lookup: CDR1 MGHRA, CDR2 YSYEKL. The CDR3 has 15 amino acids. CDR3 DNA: TGCGCCAGCAGCTTGGGACAGGGGGCTGCCTACGAGCAGTACTTC. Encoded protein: CASSLGQGAAYEQYF.

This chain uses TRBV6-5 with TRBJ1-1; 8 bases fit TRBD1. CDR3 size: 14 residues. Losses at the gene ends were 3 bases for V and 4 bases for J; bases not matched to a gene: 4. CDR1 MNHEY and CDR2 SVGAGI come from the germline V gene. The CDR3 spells CASSYGQGRTEAFF. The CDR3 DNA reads TGTGCCAGCAGTTATGGACAGGGTCGCACTGAAGCTTTCTTT.

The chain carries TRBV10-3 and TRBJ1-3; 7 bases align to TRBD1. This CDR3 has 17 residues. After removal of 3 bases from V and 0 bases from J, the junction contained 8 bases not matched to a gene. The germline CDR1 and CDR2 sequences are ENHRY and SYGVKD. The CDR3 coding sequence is TGTGCCATCAGTGACCCCCTGGACAGGTTCTCTGGAAACACCATATATTTT. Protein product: CAISDPLDRFSGNTIYF.